This T cell receptor beta chain comes out of a study of radiotherapy plus CTLA-4 blockade in lung cancer. The CDR3 covers 16 residues. Per the germline V gene, CDR1 is SGHTA and CDR2 is FQGNSA. V shed 5 bases, J shed 6 bases, and the junction held 14 bases outside the gene matches. Only in-frame clones appear in the TCRdb table, and some are missing; sequencing was by immunoSEQ multiplex PCR. The top ten hold less than 15% of the sample, which has roughly 98,000 clones, about 80% seen once. The receptor was isolated from a human donor with non-small cell lung cancer that progressed on radiotherapy plus ipilimumab. This sample comprised peripheral blood, obtained from a patient treated with radiotherapy plus ipilimumab. This sequence joins TRBV7-2 and TRBJ2-7, with 9 nucleotides matching TRBD1. CDR3 sequence reads: CASSPRTGTGTAEQYF. The CDR3 region has the DNA TGTGCCAGCAGCCCGCGTACCGGGACAGGGACCGCCGAGCAGTACTTC.